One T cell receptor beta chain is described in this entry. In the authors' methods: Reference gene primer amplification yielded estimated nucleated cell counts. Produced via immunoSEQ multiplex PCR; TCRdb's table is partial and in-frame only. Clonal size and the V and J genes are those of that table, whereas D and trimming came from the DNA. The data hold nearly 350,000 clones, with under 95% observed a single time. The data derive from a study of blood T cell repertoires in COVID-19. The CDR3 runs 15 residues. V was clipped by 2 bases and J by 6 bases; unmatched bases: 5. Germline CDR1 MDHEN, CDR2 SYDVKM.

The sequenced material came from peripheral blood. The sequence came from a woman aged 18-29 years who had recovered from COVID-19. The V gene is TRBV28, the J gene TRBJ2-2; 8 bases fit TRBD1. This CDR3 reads CASSLVDREAGELFF. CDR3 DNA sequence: TGTGCCAGCAGTTTAGTGGACAGGGAAGCCGGGGAGCTGTTTTTT.